This T cell receptor beta chain stems from a study of shared clonotypes between healthy human individuals. Points from the study as a whole: Clonotypes which were not shared had lower generation probabilities than clonotypes that all four donors shared.

Germline V gene lookup returns CDR1 MNHNS and CDR2 SASEGT. The CDR3 extends over 16 amino acids. With 3 bases removed from V and 4 bases from J, the gap between germline ends came to 16 bases. Researchers ran the assay at a deep level. Sorted-subset replicate PCRs used 150 to 200 ng DNA, approximately 33,000 T cell genomes. The data were produced by immunoSEQ multiplex PCR, yet TCRdb's version contains in-frame clones alone and is incomplete. The sample includes roughly 2.5 million clones, 85% to 95% seen only once; the top ten take roughly 0.15%. Division of CD4+ cells produced a CD45RA+ naive subset and a CD45RA-negative memory subset. Note on this clone: The antigen is unknown.

The rearrangement joins TRBV6-1 to TRBJ2-1, with D unresolved. This TCR came from a man younger than 30 in good health. Source material: naive CD4+ T cells sorted from blood. Stated subset: CD45RA+ positively selected. CDR3 amino acids: CASSDDGGLGYNEQFF. The CDR3 DNA sequence: TGTGCCAGCAGTGACGATGGCGGTCTGGGGTACAATGAGCAGTTCTTC.